This T cell receptor beta chain is from a study of beta chain features in type 1 diabetes. The germline V gene has CDR1 SEHNR and CDR2 FQNEAQ (reference sequence). The CDR3 totals 13 residues. The V segment lost 5 bases and the J segment 6 bases; nucleotides outside the gene matches: 3. There are a few counts of this clone. The same CDR3 arises from other DNA sequences in this sample as well. Sorted cells reached over 95% purity in every population. Every bit of the isolated RNA underwent reverse transcription, so sequencing read expressed TCRB transcripts. The method was immunoSEQ multiplex PCR; TCRdb's version includes in-frame clones alone and lacks a portion of them. This table holds about 930,000 clones, around a sixth found once.

What was sequenced was naive CD4+ T cells from blood. The chain couples TRBV7-9 to TRBJ2-1; 8 nucleotides line up with TRBD2. The receptor's source is a woman under 30 in good health. Here the CDR3 reads CASSLGTSNEQFF. CDR3 DNA sequence: TGTGCCAGCAGCCTTGGGACTAGCAATGAGCAGTTCTTC.